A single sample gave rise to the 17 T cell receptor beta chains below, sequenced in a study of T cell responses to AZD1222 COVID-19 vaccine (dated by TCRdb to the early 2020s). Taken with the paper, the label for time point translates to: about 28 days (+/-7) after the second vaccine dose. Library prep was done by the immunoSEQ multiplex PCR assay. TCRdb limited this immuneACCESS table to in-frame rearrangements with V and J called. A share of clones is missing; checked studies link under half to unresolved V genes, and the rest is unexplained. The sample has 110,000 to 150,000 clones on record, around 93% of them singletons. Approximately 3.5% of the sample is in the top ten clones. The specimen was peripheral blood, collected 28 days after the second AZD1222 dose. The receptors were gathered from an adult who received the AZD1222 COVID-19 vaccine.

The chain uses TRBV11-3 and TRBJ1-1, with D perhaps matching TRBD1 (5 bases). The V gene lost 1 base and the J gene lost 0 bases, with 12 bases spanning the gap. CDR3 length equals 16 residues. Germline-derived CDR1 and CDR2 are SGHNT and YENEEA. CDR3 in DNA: TGTGCCAGCAGCTTAGGGGGCGGCCAAATGAACACTGAAGCTTTCTTT. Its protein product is CASSLGGGQMNTEAFF.

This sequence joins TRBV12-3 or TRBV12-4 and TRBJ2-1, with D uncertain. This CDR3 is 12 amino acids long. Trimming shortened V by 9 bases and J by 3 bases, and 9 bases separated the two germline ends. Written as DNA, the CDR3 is TGTGCCAGTTCGGCACTCTACAATGAGCAGTTCTTC. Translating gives CASSALYNEQFF.

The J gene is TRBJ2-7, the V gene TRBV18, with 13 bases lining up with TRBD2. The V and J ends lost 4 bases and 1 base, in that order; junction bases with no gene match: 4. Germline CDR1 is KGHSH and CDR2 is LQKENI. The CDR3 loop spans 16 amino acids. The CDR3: CASSRGTSGKSYEQYF. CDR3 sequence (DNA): TGTGCCAGCTCACGGGGGACTAGCGGGAAATCCTACGAGCAGTACTTC.

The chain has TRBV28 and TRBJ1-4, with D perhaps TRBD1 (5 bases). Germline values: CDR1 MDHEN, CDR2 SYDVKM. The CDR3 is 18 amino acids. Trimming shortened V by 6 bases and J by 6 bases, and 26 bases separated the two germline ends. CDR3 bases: TGTGCCAGCAGATTCAAATTAAACCTCAGGGTTAGTTATGAAAAACTGTTTTTT. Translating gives CASRFKLNLRVSYEKLFF.

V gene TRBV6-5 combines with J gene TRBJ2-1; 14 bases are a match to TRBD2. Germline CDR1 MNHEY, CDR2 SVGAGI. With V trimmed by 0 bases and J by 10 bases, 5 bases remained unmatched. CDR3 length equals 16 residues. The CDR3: CASSYSGLAGVEEQFF. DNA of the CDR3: TGTGCCAGCAGTTACTCGGGACTAGCGGGAGTTGAAGAGCAGTTCTTC.

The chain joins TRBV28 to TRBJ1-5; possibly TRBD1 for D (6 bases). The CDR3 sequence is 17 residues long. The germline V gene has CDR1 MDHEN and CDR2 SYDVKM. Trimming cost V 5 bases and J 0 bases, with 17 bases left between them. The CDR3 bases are TGTGCCAGCAGTCCCCGACAGGCTCCTTATAGCAATCAGCCCCAGCATTTT. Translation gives CASSPRQAPYSNQPQHF. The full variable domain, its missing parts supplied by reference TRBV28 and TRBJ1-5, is DVKVTQSSRYLVKRTGEKVFLECVQDMDHENMFWYRQDPGLGLRLIYFSYDVKMKEKGDIPEGYSVSREKKERFSLILESASTNQTSMYLCASSPRQAPYSNQPQHFGDGTRLSIL.

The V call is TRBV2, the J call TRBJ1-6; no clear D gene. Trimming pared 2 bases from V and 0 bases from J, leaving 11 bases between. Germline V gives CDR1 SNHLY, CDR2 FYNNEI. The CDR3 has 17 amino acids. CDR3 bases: TGTGCCAGCAGTGAACCCAGGTCTCGCTCCTATAATTCACCCCTCCACTTT. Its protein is CASSEPRSRSYNSPLHF.

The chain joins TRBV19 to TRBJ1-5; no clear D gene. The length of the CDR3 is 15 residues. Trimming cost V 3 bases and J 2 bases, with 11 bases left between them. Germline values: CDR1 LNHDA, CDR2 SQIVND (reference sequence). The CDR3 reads CASSIEGNGNQPQHF. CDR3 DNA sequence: TGTGCCAGTAGTATTGAAGGAAATGGCAATCAGCCCCAGCATTTT.

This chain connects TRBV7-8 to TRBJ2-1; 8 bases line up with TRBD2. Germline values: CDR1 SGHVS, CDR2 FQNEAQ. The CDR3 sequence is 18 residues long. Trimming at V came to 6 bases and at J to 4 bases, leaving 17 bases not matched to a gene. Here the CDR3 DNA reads TGTGCCAGCAGTTTTAGGGAGGGGTTCACTAGCGGTTACAATGAGCAGTTCTTC. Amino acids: CASSFREGFTSGYNEQFF. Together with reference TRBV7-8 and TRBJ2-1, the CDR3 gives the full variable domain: GAGVSQSPRYKVAKRGQDVALRCDPISGHVSLFWYQQALGQGPEFLTYFQNEAQLDKSGLPSDRFFAERPEGSVSTLKIQRTQQEDSAVYLCASSFREGFTSGYNEQFFGPGTRLTVL.

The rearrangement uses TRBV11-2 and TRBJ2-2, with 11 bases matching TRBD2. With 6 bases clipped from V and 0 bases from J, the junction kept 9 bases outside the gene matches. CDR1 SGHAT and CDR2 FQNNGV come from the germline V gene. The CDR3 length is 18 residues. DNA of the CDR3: TGTGCCAGCAGTTCGTGGGGACTAGCGGACGCGAACACCGGGGAGCTGTTTTTT. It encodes CASSSWGLADANTGELFF.

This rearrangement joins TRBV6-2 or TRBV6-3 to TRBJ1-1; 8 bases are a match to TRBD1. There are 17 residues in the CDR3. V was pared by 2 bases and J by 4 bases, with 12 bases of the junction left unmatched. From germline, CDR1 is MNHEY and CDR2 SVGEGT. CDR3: CASSYTVDKTGGTEAFF. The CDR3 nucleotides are TGTGCCAGCAGTTACACCGTCGATAAAACAGGGGGCACTGAAGCTTTCTTT.

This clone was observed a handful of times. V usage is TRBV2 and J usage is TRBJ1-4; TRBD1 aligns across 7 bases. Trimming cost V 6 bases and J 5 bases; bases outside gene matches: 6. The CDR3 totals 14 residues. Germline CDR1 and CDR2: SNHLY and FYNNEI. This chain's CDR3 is CASRVETGNEKLFF. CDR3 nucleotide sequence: TGTGCCAGCAGGGTAGAGACAGGGAATGAAAAACTGTTTTTT.

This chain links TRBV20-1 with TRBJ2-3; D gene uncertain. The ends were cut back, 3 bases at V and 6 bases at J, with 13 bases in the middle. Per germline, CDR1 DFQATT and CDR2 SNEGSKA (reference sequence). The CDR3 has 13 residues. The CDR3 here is CSASRQEADTQYF. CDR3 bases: TGCAGTGCTAGTCGTCAAGAGGCCGATACGCAGTATTTT.

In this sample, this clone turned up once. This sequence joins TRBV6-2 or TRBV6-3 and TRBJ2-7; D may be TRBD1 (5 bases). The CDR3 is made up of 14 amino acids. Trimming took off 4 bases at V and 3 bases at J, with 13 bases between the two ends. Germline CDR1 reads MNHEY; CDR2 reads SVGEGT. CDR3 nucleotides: TGTGCCAGCAGTTGGGGCAGGGTCGACTACGAGCAGTACTTC. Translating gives CASSWGRVDYEQYF.

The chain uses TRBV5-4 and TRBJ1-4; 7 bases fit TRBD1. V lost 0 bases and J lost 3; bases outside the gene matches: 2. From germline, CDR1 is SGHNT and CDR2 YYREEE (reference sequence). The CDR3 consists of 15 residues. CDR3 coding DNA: TGTGCCAGCAGCTTGGGGGGACAGCCTAATGAAAAACTGTTTTTT. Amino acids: CASSLGGQPNEKLFF.

CDR3 protein: CASHRDRADGYTF. The DNA for the CDR3 is TGTGCCTCCCACCGGGACAGGGCCGATGGCTACACCTTC. This chain connects TRBV2 to TRBJ1-2, with 9 bases lining up with TRBD1. The V and J ends lost 11 bases and 6 bases, in that order; junction bases with no gene match: 10. The CDR3 contains 13 residues. Germline CDR1 SNHLY, CDR2 FYNNEI.

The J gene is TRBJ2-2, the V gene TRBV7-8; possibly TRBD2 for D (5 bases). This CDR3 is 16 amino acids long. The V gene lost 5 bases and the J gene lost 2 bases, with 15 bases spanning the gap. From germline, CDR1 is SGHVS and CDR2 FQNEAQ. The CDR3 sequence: CASSRGLGSNTGELFF. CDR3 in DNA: TGTGCCAGCAGCCGCGGCTTGGGGAGCAACACCGGGGAGCTGTTTTTT.